One and the same sample provided the 5 T cell receptor beta chains below, sequenced in a study of OX40 agonist ivuxolimab in advanced cancers. The method behind the library was the immunoSEQ multiplex PCR assay. What TCRdb holds here is the immuneACCESS table cut down to in-frame rearrangements. Part of the clones is not present; checked against another copy, under half of the missing clones reflect an unresolved V gene, and the others are unexplained. The sample data list 36,000 or so clones, and 65% to 85% of these were observed just once. The top ten clones comprise roughly 23% of the sample. The sequences come from CD4+ or CD8+ T cells sorted from blood, collected in a trial of the OX40 agonist ivuxolimab. These receptors were obtained from an adult with an advanced solid tumor such as melanoma, head and neck, liver or kidney cancer.

This chain joins TRBV7-9 and TRBJ2-7; D is perhaps TRBD1 or TRBD2 (5 bases each). Germline CDR1 and CDR2: SEHNR and FQNEAQ (reference sequence). CDR3 length: 12 residues. The V end was cut by 5 bases, the J end by 5 bases, with 10 bases between. The CDR3 loop is CASSELGDEQYF. CDR3 coding DNA: TGTGCCAGCAGCGAACTGGGGGACGAGCAGTACTTC.

This clone was counted at least ten times. The J gene is TRBJ2-5, the V gene TRBV15, with 8 bases matching TRBD2. Germline CDR1 LNHNV, CDR2 YYDKDF (reference sequence). The CDR3 is 16 amino acids. With V trimmed by 0 bases and J by 5 bases, 8 bases remained unmatched. As DNA, the CDR3 is TGTGCCACCAGCAGAGACCGGGAGGGCGGTCGGGAGACCCAGTACTTC. Amino acid sequence: CATSRDREGGRETQYF. Using reference TRBV15 and TRBJ2-5 for the parts outside the CDR3, the full variable domain is DAMVIQNPRYQVTQFGKPVTLSCSQTLNHNVMYWYQQKSSQAPKLLFHYYDKDFNNEADTPDNFQSRRPNTSFCFLDIRSPGLGDTAMYLCATSRDREGGRETQYFGPGTRLLVL.

The chain carries TRBV7-8 and TRBJ2-4, with D possibly matching TRBD2 (5 bases). Trimming cost V 1 base and J 1 base, with 8 bases left between them. Germline CDR1 is SGHVS and CDR2 is FQNEAQ. The CDR3 runs 15 residues. The CDR3 reads CASSLDAGAKNIQYF. For the CDR3, the DNA is TGTGCCAGCAGCTTAGATGCGGGCGCCAAAAACATTCAGTACTTC.

The chain couples TRBV27 to TRBJ2-5; D may be TRBD1 or TRBD2 (6 bases each). The germline V and J ends were trimmed by 6 bases and 4 bases, with 15 bases remaining between them. The CDR3 has 14 residues. Looked up from germline, CDR1 is MNHEY and CDR2 is SMNVEV (reference sequence). The CDR3 bases are TGTGCCAGCAGCCATCCCGGGGGCCCAGAGACCCAGTACTTC. Protein sequence: CASSHPGGPETQYF.

This clone has more than one count but fewer than ten. The genes are TRBV6-6 and TRBJ1-1, with D possibly TRBD1 on 5 matching bases. The CDR3 runs to 16 residues. The germline V gene encodes CDR1 MNHNY and CDR2 SVGAGI (reference sequence). Trimming left V 0 bases short and J 0 bases short, with 11 bases between. In DNA, the CDR3 is TGTGCCAGCAGTTACTCCAAGACAGTCATGAACACTGAAGCTTTCTTT. This translates into CASSYSKTVMNTEAFF.